The clone carrying this T cell receptor (delta chain) was counted between two and nine times. A single base is all that separates this from a far larger clone, so a read error is likely. This same CDR3 is encoded by further DNA sequences in the sample. The data were obtained in a study of gamma-delta T cells after stem cell transplantation. Germline CDR1 GEAIGNYY, CDR2 EKD. This CDR3 is built from 16 residues. TCRdb reanalyzed the RT-PCR reads using CATT. The profile covers 1,700 or so delta-chain clones, with 4% to 5% appearing a single time and about 40% taken by the ten largest. Material: gamma-delta T cells. The sequence derives from a human donor. It is not recorded whose cells these are; they may come from a transplant donor. The V call is TRDV2, the J call TRDJ1; 8 bases align to TRDD3. This CDR3 reads CACDTLGDYDTDKLIF. In nucleotides, the CDR3 is TGTGCTTGTGACACCTTGGGGGATTACGACACCGATAAACTCATCTTT.